This T cell receptor (beta chain) comes out of a study of blood T cell repertoires in COVID-19. Study overall: The United States, Italy and Spain supplied acute and convalescent COVID-19 samples. From T cells, B-cell-depleted T cells, or PBMCs came the material, which was cDNA or gDNA.

Source study methods: Amplification of reference gene primers provided the estimated nucleated cell counts. The assay was immunoSEQ multiplex PCR, and TCRdb's table has in-frame clones only and misses some. V, J and clone size are those of that table, while D and trimming were read from the DNA. The profile covers 90,000 to 120,000 clones, with just over 90% appearing a single time and around 1.3% taken by the ten largest. Sequenced material: peripheral blood. This clonotype was sampled from a woman aged 30 to 39 with acute or convalescent COVID-19.

The chain's CDR3 is CASSYGGHRTGGYTF. In DNA form, the CDR3 reads TGTGCCAGCAGTTACGGGGGACACCGGACGGGGGGCTACACCTTC. The chain uses TRBV6-6 and TRBJ1-2; D possibly corresponds to TRBD1 (6 bases). The germline V gene encodes CDR1 MNHNY and CDR2 SVGAGI (reference sequence). The CDR3 has 15 residues. The ends were cut back, 2 bases at V and 8 bases at J, with 18 bases in the middle.